This section outlines one T cell receptor beta chain sequence together with its context. Only in-frame clones appear in the TCRdb table, and some are missing; sequencing was by immunoSEQ multiplex PCR. The sample has about half a million clones; 79% are singletons. The CDR3 runs 14 residues. The V gene's germline CDR1 is LNHDA and CDR2 SQIVND (reference sequence). J gave up 2 bases and V 6 bases, and 6 bases lay outside the gene matches. This entry comes from a study of shared clonotypes between healthy human individuals. This chain links TRBV19 with TRBJ2-7; 8 bases map to TRBD2. Sequencing was done on a sample of PBMCs. The clonotype was recovered from a woman in her forties in good health. Some clones in this sample may be carry-over from other donors' samples. Written as DNA, the CDR3 is TGTGCCAGTAGCCCGACTAGCGTAACCTACGAGCAGTACTTC. Its translation: CASSPTSVTYEQYF.